This entry lists 12 T cell receptor beta chains sequenced from one sample in a study of cytomegalovirus exposure and HLA in healthy donors. The method was immunoSEQ multiplex PCR; TCRdb's version includes in-frame clones alone and lacks a portion of them. The table has tens of thousands of clones, around 97% seen once. The sample consisted of PBMCs. Every receptor here comes from a woman under 30 in good health and CMV-seropositive.

The V and J genes are TRBV13 and TRBJ2-1, with D possibly TRBD2 on 6 matching bases. The V end was cut by 5 bases, the J end by 0 bases, with 11 bases between. Germline CDR1 and CDR2: PRHDT and FYEKMQ (reference sequence). CDR3 length equals 15 residues. Here the CDR3 reads CASSRRDSSYNEQFF. For the CDR3, the DNA is TGTGCCAGCAGCCGGAGGGACTCCTCCTACAATGAGCAGTTCTTC.

The gene calls are TRBV2 and TRBJ2-7; D is unresolved. CDR3 length: 11 residues. The germline V and J ends were trimmed by 6 bases and 3 bases, with 6 bases remaining between them. Germline CDR1 and CDR2: SNHLY and FYNNEI. This CDR3 is CASRASYEQYF. As DNA, the CDR3 is TGTGCCAGCAGGGCCAGCTACGAGCAGTACTTC. Drawing the rest from reference TRBV2 and TRBJ2-7, the complete variable domain is EPEVTQTPSHQVTQMGQEVILRCVPISNHLYFYWYRQILGQKVEFLVSFYNNEISEKSEIFDDQFSVERPDGSNFTLKIRSTKLEDSAMYFCASRASYEQYFGPGTRLTVT.

V is TRBV9 and J is TRBJ1-1; D uncertain. V was pared by 1 base and J by 4 bases, with 11 bases between. The CDR3 runs 14 residues. Germline V gives CDR1 SGDLS, CDR2 YYNGEE. The CDR3 bases are TGTGCCAGCAGCGTAAGGTCGGAGGGCACTGAAGCTTTCTTT. It yields the protein CASSVRSEGTEAFF.

This clone appeared a single time. The chain uses TRBV7-3 and TRBJ1-3, with D unresolved. The CDR3 has 14 residues. Trimming took 5 bases from V and 0 from J, leaving 8 bases between them. Germline V lookup: CDR1 SGHTA, CDR2 FQGTGA. CDR3 in DNA: TGTGCCAGCAGCCCTAACTCCTCTGGAAACACCATATATTTT. Residues: CASSPNSSGNTIYF.

The chain recombines TRBV2 with TRBJ2-1; 8 nucleotides match TRBD1. J was trimmed by 0 bases and V by 5 bases; bases with no gene match: 3. The CDR3 length is 15 residues. Germline loops: CDR1 SNHLY, CDR2 FYNNEI. CDR3 sequence: CASSRTGSSYNEQFF. For the CDR3, the DNA is TGTGCCAGCAGTCGGACAGGGAGCTCCTACAATGAGCAGTTCTTC.

The J gene is TRBJ1-2, the V gene TRBV6-5; D not certain. CDR3 size: 15 residues. V lost 6 bases to trimming and J lost 1 base, with 15 bases between them. Per germline, CDR1 MNHEY and CDR2 SVGAGI. CDR3 loop: CASSPMGRINYGYTF. CDR3 DNA: TGTGCCAGCAGCCCTATGGGCAGGATTAACTATGGCTACACCTTC.

The rearrangement joins TRBV28 to TRBJ2-7, with D possibly being TRBD1 (5 bases). CDR1 and CDR2 (germline): MDHEN, SYDVKM. Trimming removed 6 bases from V and 4 bases from J, with 19 bases in between. This CDR3 contains 15 residues. In DNA form, the CDR3 reads TGTGCCAGCAGACCCCGACAGTCTCTCATATACGAGCAGTACTTC. It encodes CASRPRQSLIYEQYF.

The chain links TRBV27 to TRBJ2-1; D is possibly TRBD1 (6 bases). Germline CDR1 MNHEY, CDR2 SMNVEV (reference sequence). CDR3 length: 13 residues. Trimming removed 3 bases from V and 10 bases from J, with 13 bases in between. CDR3 sequence (DNA): TGTGCCAGCAGTTTCCGGACAGCCCCGGAGCAGTTCTTC. Translating gives CASSFRTAPEQFF.

The chain employs TRBV7-6 and TRBJ2-7; D is possibly TRBD1 (6 bases). CDR1 and CDR2 from the germline V gene are SGHVS and FNYEAQ. The CDR3 is 16 residues long. Trimming cost V 5 bases and J 2 bases, with 19 bases left between them. Here the CDR3 DNA reads TGTGCCAGCAGCGAGGACAGCGCCTACGATACCTACGAGCAGTACTTC. Its translation is CASSEDSAYDTYEQYF.

J is TRBJ2-3 and V is TRBV6-5; no clear D. The CDR3 is 14 residues long. From germline, CDR1 is MNHEY and CDR2 SVGAGI. Trimming pared 6 bases from V and 0 bases from J, leaving 10 bases between. The CDR3 loop is CASSPVYSTDTQYF. The CDR3 region has the DNA TGTGCCAGCAGCCCGGTCTATAGCACAGATACGCAGTATTTT.

This clone occurred once. The rearrangement links TRBV5-1 to TRBJ2-3; 8 bases are shared with TRBD2. V was pared by 2 bases and J by 4 bases, with 6 bases of the junction left unmatched. This CDR3 comprises 15 residues. The germline V gene has CDR1 SGHRS and CDR2 YFSETQ. DNA of the CDR3: TGCGCCAGCAGCTTAGGGCTAGCGGGTTCAGATACGCAGTATTTT. Protein product: CASSLGLAGSDTQYF. The entire variable domain, with the rest obtained from reference TRBV5-1 and TRBJ2-3, is as follows: KAGVTQTPRYLIKTRGQQVTLSCSPISGHRSVSWYQQTPGQGLQFLFEYFSETQRNKGNFPGRFSGRQFSNSRSEMNVSTLELGDSALYLCASSLGLAGSDTQYFGPGTRLTVL.

V gene TRBV5-1 combines with J gene TRBJ2-3; D is unresolved. The CDR3 contains 16 residues. The germline V gene has CDR1 SGHRS and CDR2 YFSETQ. V lost 3 bases to trimming and J lost 0 bases, with 14 bases between them. The CDR3 DNA is TGCGCCAGCAGCTCCCTTTCGGTTGGTAGCACAGATACGCAGTATTTT. This codes for CASSSLSVGSTDTQYF.